These 14 T cell receptor beta chains came from one sample sequenced in a study of blood T cell repertoires in COVID-19. Measured with immunoSEQ multiplex PCR; TCRdb has only the in-frame clones, and not every one. The sample carries a few hundred thousand clones, 80% to 90% recorded once. Sequenced sample: peripheral blood. The receptors here all came from a man between 50 and 59 years old with acute or convalescent COVID-19.

The rearrangement uses TRBV12-3 or TRBV12-4 and TRBJ2-7; D gene ambiguous. This CDR3 is built from 11 residues. Trimming shortened V by 8 bases and J by 4 bases, and 9 bases separated the two germline ends. CDR3 sequence: CASGRPYEQYF. CDR3 in DNA: TGTGCCAGCGGGCGACCTTACGAGCAGTACTTC.

The chain is built from TRBV24-1 and TRBJ2-2; tentatively, D is TRBD2 (7 bases). The V end was cut by 3 bases, the J end by 1 base, with 14 bases between. Germline V gene lookup returns CDR1 KGHDR and CDR2 SFDVKD. The CDR3 consists of 17 residues. CDR3 sequence reads: CATSDVGGPRNTGELFF. The CDR3 DNA sequence: TGTGCCACCAGTGATGTGGGGGGGCCGCGGAACACCGGGGAGCTGTTTTTT.

The chain employs TRBV7-9 and TRBJ2-5; 8 bases are shared with TRBD2. The J segment lost 4 bases and the V segment lost 5 bases, leaving 12 bases of the junction unmatched. The CDR3 loop spans 16 amino acids. Germline-derived CDR1 and CDR2 are SEHNR and FQNEAQ (reference sequence). This chain's CDR3 is CASSAVAGRGGETQYF. In DNA, the CDR3 is TGTGCCAGCAGCGCCGTAGCGGGGCGGGGTGGAGAGACCCAGTACTTC. The entire variable domain, with the rest obtained from reference TRBV7-9 and TRBJ2-5, is as follows: DTGVSQNPRHKITKRGQNVTFRCDPISEHNRLYWYRQTLGQGPEFLTYFQNEAQLEKSRLLSDRFSAERPKGSFSTLEIQRTEQGDSAMYLCASSAVAGRGGETQYFGPGTRLLVL.

V and J are TRBV27 and TRBJ2-7; the match to TRBD2 covers 7 bases. Germline-derived CDR1 and CDR2 are MNHEY and SMNVEV (reference sequence). The V gene end was trimmed by 9 bases and the J gene end by 3 bases; junction bases not matched to a gene: 11. This CDR3 has 14 residues. This CDR3 is CASATAGVRYEQYF. CDR3 in DNA: TGTGCCAGTGCCACGGCGGGGGTACGCTACGAGCAGTACTTC.

The rearrangement uses TRBV5-1 and TRBJ2-2; 7 positions match TRBD1. Germline CDR1 reads SGHRS; CDR2 reads YFSETQ. V trimming: 7 bases; J trimming: 2 bases; junction bases outside the gene matches: 5. The CDR3 runs to 14 residues. CDR3 in DNA: TGCGCCAGCCGACAGGGAGCCAACACCGGGGAGCTGTTTTTT. Its protein product is CASRQGANTGELFF.

The chain combines TRBV27 with TRBJ2-7, with a weak D call TRBD1 (6 bases). Trimming removed 6 bases at V and 3 bases at J, with 15 bases between. Germline V CDR1 and CDR2: MNHEY, SMNVEV (reference sequence). The CDR3 has 14 residues. Here the CDR3 reads CASRPGDALYEQYF. The CDR3 DNA sequence: TGTGCCAGCAGACCAGGGGATGCCCTCTACGAGCAGTACTTC.

V and J are TRBV19 and TRBJ1-5, with TRBD1 matching 12 bases. The trim removed 6 bases at V and 1 base at J, leaving 4 bases unmatched. Looked up from germline, CDR1 is LNHDA and CDR2 is SQIVND (reference sequence). This CDR3 has 16 residues. The CDR3 nucleotides read TGTGCCAGTAGAGGGACAGGGGGCTTCAGCAATCAGCCCCAGCATTTT. As protein: CASRGTGGFSNQPQHF.

The chain links TRBV7-8 to TRBJ1-1; 9 bases agree with TRBD1. V gave up 5 bases and J gave up 10 bases; unmatched junction bases: 8. This CDR3 has 13 amino acids. Germline V lookup: CDR1 SGHVS, CDR2 FQNEAQ. The CDR3 DNA reads as TGTGCCAGCAGCGCAGTACAGGGGGCGCGAGCTTTCTTT. It encodes CASSAVQGARAFF.

The chain joins TRBV5-4 to TRBJ1-6; D gene ambiguous. The V gene lost 2 bases and the J gene lost 5 bases, with 8 bases spanning the gap. Germline assignment: CDR1 SGHNT and CDR2 YYREEE (reference sequence). This CDR3 contains 14 residues. The CDR3 nucleotides are TGTGCCAGCAGCTTCTGGAGAAATAATTCACCCCTCCACTTT. Translating it yields CASSFWRNNSPLHF. Supplemented by reference TRBV5-4 and TRBJ1-6, the full variable domain reads ETGVTQSPTHLIKTRGQQVTLRCSSQSGHNTVSWYQQALGQGPQFIFQYYREEENGRGNFPPRFSGLQFPNYSSELNVNALELDDSALYLCASSFWRNNSPLHFGNGTRLTVT.

The rearrangement links TRBV7-9 to TRBJ2-3; D is possibly TRBD1 (5 bases). V shed 3 bases and J shed 1 base, with 17 bases lying between them. Germline lookup yields CDR1 SEHNR and CDR2 FQNEAQ (reference sequence). The CDR3 totals 17 residues. The CDR3 loop is CASSFGGTGHRTDTQYF. The CDR3 DNA follows: TGTGCCAGCAGCTTCGGTGGTACAGGACACCGCACAGATACGCAGTATTTT.

The gene calls are TRBV25-1 and TRBJ2-1, with D uncertain. This CDR3 region has 14 residues. Germline CDR1 reads MGHDK; CDR2 reads SYGVNS. With 2 bases removed from V and 7 bases from J, the gap between germline ends came to 12 bases. The CDR3 spells CASSERRPTNEQFF. In DNA, the CDR3 is TGTGCCAGCAGTGAAAGGAGACCAACGAATGAGCAGTTCTTC.

The V gene is TRBV29-1, the J gene TRBJ1-2; D is unclear. The CDR3 is 12 residues long. CDR1 is SQVTM and CDR2 is ANQGSEA in the germline V gene. With 7 bases removed from V and 2 bases from J, the gap between germline ends came to 11 bases. CDR3 sequence reads: CSAHTGNYGYTF. The CDR3 DNA reads as TGCAGCGCTCATACGGGGAACTATGGCTACACCTTC.

This chain links TRBV7-7 with TRBJ2-5, with 9 positions matching TRBD2. CDR3 size: 16 residues. The V segment lost 4 bases and the J segment 0 bases; nucleotides outside the gene matches: 6. Per germline, CDR1 SSHAT and CDR2 FNYEAQ (reference sequence). CDR3 sequence: CASSSGGTSHQETQYF. The CDR3 DNA follows: TGTGCCAGCAGCTCCGGGGGGACTAGCCACCAAGAGACCCAGTACTTC.

The chain links TRBV5-1 to TRBJ1-2, with D perhaps TRBD1 (6 bases). This CDR3 comprises 15 residues. Germline-derived CDR1 and CDR2 are SGHRS and YFSETQ. V lost 0 bases and J 1 base, leaving 10 bases between the germline ends. CDR3 protein: CASSLDRALNYGYTF. The CDR3 coding sequence is TGCGCCAGCAGCTTGGACAGGGCTCTTAACTATGGCTACACCTTC.